Listed below are T cell receptor beta chains from one sample, sequenced in a study of blood T cell repertoires in COVID-19. Only in-frame clones appear in the TCRdb table, and some are missing; sequencing was by immunoSEQ multiplex PCR. The table lists about 190,000 clones, around nine tenths of them singletons, with 1.6% in the top ten. Sequenced: peripheral blood. Source of these receptors: a man in his late teens or twenties with active or convalescent COVID-19. Both conserved end residues are part of each CDR3. Each record gives: J gene, D gene, V gene, clone size, CDR3 DNA, CDR3 protein. A D gene is named only where the DNA matches it firmly. Clone size appears in some rows only: once, few, many, or a class for an expanded clone.

J: TRBJ1-5
D: -
V: TRBV3-1/TRBV3-2
size: once
DNA: TGTGCCAGCAGCCAAGATCGAAGGGGCAGAGGCAATCAGCCCCAGCATTTT
CDR3: CASSQDRRGRGNQPQHF

J: TRBJ1-5
D: -
V: TRBV27
size: -
DNA: TGTGCCAGCAGTTTAGGAGGCGGGACGCAGCCCCAGCATTTT
CDR3: CASSLGGGTQPQHF

J: TRBJ2-3
D: TRBD2
V: TRBV6-1
size: -
DNA: TGTGCCAGCAGTGAATGGGGGGGAGGTGACACAGATACGCAGTATTTT
CDR3: CASSEWGGGDTDTQYF

J: TRBJ2-5
D: -
V: TRBV9
size: few
DNA: TGTGCCAGCAGCGTGGAGGCGGCACAAGAGACCCAGTACTTC
CDR3: CASSVEAAQETQYF

J: TRBJ1-3
D: -
V: TRBV11-2
size: -
DNA: TGTGCCAGCAGCTTTGCTAAGACCATATATTTT
CDR3: CASSFAKTIYF

J: TRBJ2-7
D: TRBD2
V: TRBV2
size: -
DNA: TGTGCCAGCAGTGAAGAGACTAGCGGGAGGGCCTACGAGCAGTACTTC
CDR3: CASSEETSGRAYEQYF

J: TRBJ2-2
D: TRBD1
V: TRBV3-1/TRBV3-2
size: few
DNA: TGTGCCAGCAGCTCGGGACAGACCGTTGCCGGGGAGCTGTTTTTT
CDR3: CASSSGQTVAGELFF

J: TRBJ1-5
D: -
V: TRBV5-6
size: -
DNA: TGTGCCAGCAGCTTCTACTCGACAGCACGCCGGTTCGGCCAGCCCCAGCATTTT
CDR3: CASSFYSTARRFGQPQHF

J: TRBJ2-1
D: TRBD2
V: TRBV19
size: -
DNA: TGTGCCAGTAGTAGGGGACTAGCGGGAGAAGAGGACAATGAGCAGTTCTTC
CDR3: CASSRGLAGEEDNEQFF

J: TRBJ1-2
D: -
V: TRBV5-4
size: few
DNA: TGTGCCAGCAGCTTGAGTGGAGTTAATTACGGCTACACCTTC
CDR3: CASSLSGVNYGYTF

J: TRBJ2-7
D: TRBD2
V: TRBV3-1/TRBV3-2
size: -
DNA: TGTGCCAGCAGCCAGGGAGGGATCCGGTACGAGCAGTACTTC
CDR3: CASSQGGIRYEQYF

J: TRBJ2-1
D: -
V: TRBV4-1
size: -
DNA: TGCGCCAGCAGCCTTCGGACAGGCCCACAGAATAATGCGGGACTAGCCTACAATGAGCAGTTCTTC
CDR3: CASSLRTGPQNNAGLAYNEQFF

J: TRBJ1-1
D: -
V: TRBV7-9
size: -
DNA: TGTGCCAGCAGCTTAAGAGCAGGGCCGAACACTGAAGCTTTCTTT
CDR3: CASSLRAGPNTEAFF